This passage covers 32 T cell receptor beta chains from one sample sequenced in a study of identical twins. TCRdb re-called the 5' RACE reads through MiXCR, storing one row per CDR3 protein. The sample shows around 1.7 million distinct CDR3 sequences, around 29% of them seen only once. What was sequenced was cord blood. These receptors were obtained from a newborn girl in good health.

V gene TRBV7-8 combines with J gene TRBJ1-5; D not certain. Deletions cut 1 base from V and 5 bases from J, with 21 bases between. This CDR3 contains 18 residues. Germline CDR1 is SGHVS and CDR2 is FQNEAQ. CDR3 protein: CASSLEIPGRRPDQPQHF. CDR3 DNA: TGTGCCAGCAGCTTAGAGATTCCTGGCAGGCGCCCGGATCAGCCCCAGCATTTT.

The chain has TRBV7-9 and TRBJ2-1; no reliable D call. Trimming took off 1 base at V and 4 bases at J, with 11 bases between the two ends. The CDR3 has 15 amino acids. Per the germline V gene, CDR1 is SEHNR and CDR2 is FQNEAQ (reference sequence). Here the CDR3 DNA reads TGTGCCAGCAGCTTAGTACCCCCAGGATACAATGAGCAGTTCTTC. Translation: CASSLVPPGYNEQFF.

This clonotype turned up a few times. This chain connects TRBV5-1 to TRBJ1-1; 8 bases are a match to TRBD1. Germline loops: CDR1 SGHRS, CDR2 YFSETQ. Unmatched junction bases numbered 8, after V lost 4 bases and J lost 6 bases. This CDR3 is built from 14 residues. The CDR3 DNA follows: TGCGCCAGCAGCCATCGCAGGGGGCTGGCTGAAGCTTTCTTT. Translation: CASSHRRGLAEAFF.

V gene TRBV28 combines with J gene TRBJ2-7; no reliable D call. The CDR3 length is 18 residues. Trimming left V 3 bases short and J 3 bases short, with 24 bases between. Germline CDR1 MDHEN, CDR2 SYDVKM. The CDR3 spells CASSLNPLVAPAYYEQYF. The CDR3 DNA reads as TGTGCCAGCAGTTTGAACCCTCTGGTGGCCCCCGCCTACTACGAGCAGTACTTC.

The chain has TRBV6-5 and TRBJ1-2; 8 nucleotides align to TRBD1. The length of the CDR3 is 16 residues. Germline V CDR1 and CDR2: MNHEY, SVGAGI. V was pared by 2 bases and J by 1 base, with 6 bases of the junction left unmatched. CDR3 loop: CASSYRTGNLNYGYTF. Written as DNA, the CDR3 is TGTGCCAGCAGTTACAGGACAGGGAACCTTAACTATGGCTACACCTTC.

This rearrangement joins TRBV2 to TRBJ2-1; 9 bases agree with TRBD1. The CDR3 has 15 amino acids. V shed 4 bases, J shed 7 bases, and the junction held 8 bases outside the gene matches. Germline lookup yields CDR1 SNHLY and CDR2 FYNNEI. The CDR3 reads CASSVGTGTRNEQFF. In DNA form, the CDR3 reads TGTGCCAGCAGTGTCGGGACAGGGACACGAAATGAGCAGTTCTTC.

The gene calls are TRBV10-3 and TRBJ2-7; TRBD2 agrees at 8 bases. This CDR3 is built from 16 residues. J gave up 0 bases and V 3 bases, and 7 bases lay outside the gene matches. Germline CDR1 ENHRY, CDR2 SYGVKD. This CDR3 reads CAISDIAGHFSYEQYF. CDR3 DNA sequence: TGTGCCATCAGTGATATAGCGGGGCACTTCTCCTACGAGCAGTACTTC.

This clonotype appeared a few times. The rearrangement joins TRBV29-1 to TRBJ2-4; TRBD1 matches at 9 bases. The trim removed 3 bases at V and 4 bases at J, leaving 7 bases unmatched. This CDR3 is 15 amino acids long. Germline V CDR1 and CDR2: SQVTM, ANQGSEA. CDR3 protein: CSVDGDRDSKNIQYF. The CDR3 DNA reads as TGCAGCGTTGATGGGGACAGGGACAGTAAAAACATTCAGTACTTC.

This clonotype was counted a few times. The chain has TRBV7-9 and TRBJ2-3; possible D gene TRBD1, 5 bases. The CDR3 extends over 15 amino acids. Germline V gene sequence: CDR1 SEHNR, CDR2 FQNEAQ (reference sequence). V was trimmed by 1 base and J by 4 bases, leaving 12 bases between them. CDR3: CASSLGLTTADTQYF. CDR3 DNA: TGTGCCAGCAGCTTAGGGCTAACGACAGCAGATACGCAGTATTTT.

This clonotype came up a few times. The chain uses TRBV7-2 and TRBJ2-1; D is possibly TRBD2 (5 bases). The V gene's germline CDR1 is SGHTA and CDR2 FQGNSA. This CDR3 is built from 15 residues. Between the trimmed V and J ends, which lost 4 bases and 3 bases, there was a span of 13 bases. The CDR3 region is CASSSDSAVYNEQFF. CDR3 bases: TGTGCCAGCAGCTCCGACTCAGCGGTCTACAATGAGCAGTTCTTC.

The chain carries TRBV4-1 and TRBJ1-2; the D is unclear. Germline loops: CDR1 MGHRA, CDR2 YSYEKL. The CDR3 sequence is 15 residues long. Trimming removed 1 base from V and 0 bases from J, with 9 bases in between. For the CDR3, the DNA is TGCGCCAGCAGCCAAGGTATAGGGTCTAACTATGGCTACACCTTC. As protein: CASSQGIGSNYGYTF.

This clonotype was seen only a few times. The CDR3 loop is CSARDGTTYNEQFF. For the CDR3, the DNA is TGCAGTGCTAGAGATGGGACAACCTACAATGAGCAGTTCTTC. The V call is TRBV20-1, the J call TRBJ2-1, with a tentative D call TRBD1 (6 bases). The V gene lost 0 bases and the J gene lost 2 bases, with 8 bases spanning the gap. The CDR3 is 14 amino acids. The germline V gene has CDR1 DFQATT and CDR2 SNEGSKA (reference sequence).

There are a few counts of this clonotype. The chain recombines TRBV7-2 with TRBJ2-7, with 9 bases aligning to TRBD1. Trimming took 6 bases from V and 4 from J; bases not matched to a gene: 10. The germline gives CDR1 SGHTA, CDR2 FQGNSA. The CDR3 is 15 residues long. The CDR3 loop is CASSYTPGQGYEQYF. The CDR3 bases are TGTGCCAGCAGTTATACACCGGGACAGGGTTACGAGCAGTACTTC.

This CDR3 is CASSVSGYGGYTF. The CDR3 DNA is TGCGCCAGCAGCGTGAGTGGCTACGGAGGCTACACCTTC. V and J are TRBV5-1 and TRBJ1-2, with no clear D. The V gene's germline CDR1 is SGHRS and CDR2 YFSETQ. The V end lost 4 bases, the J end lost 8 bases, and 15 bases lay between the germline ends. This CDR3 spans 13 amino acids.

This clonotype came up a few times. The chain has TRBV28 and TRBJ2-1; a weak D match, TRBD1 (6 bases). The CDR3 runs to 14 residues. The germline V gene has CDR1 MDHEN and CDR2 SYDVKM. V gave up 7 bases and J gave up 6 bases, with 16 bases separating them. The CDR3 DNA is TGTGCCAGCATCGGAACAGGGAGAGGCAATGAGCAGTTCTTC. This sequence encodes CASIGTGRGNEQFF.

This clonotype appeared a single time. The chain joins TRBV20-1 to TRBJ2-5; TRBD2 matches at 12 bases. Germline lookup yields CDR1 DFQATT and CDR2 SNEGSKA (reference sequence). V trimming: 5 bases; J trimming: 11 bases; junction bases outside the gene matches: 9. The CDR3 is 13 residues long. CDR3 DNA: TGCAGTGCTCACAGGACTAGCGGGAATGAGCAGTACTTC. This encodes CSAHRTSGNEQYF.

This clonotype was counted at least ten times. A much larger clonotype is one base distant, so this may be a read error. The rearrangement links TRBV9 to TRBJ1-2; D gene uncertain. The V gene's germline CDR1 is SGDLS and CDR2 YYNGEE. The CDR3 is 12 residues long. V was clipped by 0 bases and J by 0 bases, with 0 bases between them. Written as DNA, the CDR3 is TGTGCCAGCAGCGTAGCTAACTATGGCTACACCTTC. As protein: CASSVANYGYTF.

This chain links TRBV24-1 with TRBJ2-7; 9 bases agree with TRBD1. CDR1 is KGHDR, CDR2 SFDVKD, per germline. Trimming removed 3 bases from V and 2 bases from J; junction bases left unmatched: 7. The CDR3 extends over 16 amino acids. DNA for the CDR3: TGTGCCACCAGTGATCTTCGGGACAGGGAGGCCTACGAGCAGTACTTC. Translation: CATSDLRDREAYEQYF.

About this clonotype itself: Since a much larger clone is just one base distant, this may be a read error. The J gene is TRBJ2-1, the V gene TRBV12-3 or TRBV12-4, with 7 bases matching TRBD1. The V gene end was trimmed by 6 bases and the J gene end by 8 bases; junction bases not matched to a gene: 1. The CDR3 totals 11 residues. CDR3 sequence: CASRTGHEQFF. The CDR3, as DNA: TGTGCCAGCAGGACAGGGCATGAGCAGTTCTTC.

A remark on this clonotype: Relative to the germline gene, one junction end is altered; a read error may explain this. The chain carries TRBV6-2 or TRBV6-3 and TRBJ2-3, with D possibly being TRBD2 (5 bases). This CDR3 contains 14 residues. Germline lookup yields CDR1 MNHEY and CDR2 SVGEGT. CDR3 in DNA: TGTGCCAGCGGTTACGGGAAACCCACAGATACGCAGTATTTT. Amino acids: CASGYGKPTDTQYF.

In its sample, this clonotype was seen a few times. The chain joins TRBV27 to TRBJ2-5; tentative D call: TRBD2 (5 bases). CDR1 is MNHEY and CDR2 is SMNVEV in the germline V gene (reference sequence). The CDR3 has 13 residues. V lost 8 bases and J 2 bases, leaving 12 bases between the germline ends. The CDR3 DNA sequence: TGTGCCAGCGCCCGGGGAAGTCAAGAGACCCAGTACTTC. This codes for CASARGSQETQYF.

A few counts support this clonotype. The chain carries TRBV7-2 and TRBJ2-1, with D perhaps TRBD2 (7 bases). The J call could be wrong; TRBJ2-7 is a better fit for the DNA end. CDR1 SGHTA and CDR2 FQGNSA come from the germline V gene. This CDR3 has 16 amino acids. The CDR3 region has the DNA TGTGCCAGCAGCTTAGTTGGGGGGGGCACCTACAATGAGCAGTACTTC. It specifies CASSLVGGGTYNEQYF.

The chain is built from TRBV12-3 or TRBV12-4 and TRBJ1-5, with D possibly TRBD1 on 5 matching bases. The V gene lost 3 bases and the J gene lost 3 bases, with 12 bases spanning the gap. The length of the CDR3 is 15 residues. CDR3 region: CASSFPPRDNQPQHF. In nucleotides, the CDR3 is TGTGCCAGCAGTTTCCCCCCCAGGGACAATCAGCCCCAGCATTTT.

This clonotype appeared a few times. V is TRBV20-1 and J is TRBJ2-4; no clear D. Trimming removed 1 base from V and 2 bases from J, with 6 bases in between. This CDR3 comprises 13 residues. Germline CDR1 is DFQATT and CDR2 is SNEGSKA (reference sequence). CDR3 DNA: TGCAGTGCTAGAGCTAGTTCCAAAAACATTCAGTACTTC. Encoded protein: CSARASSKNIQYF.

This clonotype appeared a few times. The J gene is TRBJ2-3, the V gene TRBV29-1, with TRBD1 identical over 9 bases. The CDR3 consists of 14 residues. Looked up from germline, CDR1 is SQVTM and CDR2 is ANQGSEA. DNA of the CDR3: TGCACCCACGACGGGACAGGGAGGTCAGATACGCAGTATTTT. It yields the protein CTHDGTGRSDTQYF.

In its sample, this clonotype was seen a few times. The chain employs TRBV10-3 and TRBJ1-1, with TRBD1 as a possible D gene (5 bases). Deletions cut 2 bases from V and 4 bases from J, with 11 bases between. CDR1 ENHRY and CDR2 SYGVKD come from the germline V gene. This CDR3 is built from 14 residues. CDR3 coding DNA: TGTGCCATCAGTGAGGGGCAGGGCTTCACTGAAGCTTTCTTT. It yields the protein CAISEGQGFTEAFF.

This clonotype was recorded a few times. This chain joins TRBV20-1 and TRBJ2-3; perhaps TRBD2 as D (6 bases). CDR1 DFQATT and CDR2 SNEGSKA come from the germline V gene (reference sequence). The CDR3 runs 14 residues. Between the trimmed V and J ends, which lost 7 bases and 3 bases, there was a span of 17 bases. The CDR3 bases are TGCAGTGAAGCCGGGAGACGGGGGACAGATACGCAGTATTTT. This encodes CSEAGRRGTDTQYF.

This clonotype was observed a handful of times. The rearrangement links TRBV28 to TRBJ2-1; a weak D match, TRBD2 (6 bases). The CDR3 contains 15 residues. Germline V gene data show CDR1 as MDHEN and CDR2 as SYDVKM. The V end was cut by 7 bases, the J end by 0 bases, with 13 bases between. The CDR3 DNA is TGTGCCAGCACCCTTCGGGGGAGCTCCTACAATGAGCAGTTCTTC. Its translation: CASTLRGSSYNEQFF.

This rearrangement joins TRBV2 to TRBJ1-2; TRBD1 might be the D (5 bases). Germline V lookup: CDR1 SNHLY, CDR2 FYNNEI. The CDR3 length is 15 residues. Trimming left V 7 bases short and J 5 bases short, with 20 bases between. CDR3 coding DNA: TGTGCCAGCACCCTTATCCCCGGGACGGAGTATGGCTACACCTTC. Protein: CASTLIPGTEYGYTF.

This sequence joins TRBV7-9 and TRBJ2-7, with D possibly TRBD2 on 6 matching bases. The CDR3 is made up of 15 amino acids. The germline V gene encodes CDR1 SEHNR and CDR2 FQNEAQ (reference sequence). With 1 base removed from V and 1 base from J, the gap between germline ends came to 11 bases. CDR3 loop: CASSLEEGKSYEQYF. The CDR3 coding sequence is TGTGCCAGCAGCTTAGAGGAGGGGAAGTCCTACGAGCAGTACTTC. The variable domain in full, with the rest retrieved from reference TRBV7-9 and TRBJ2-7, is DTGVSQNPRHKITKRGQNVTFRCDPISEHNRLYWYRQTLGQGPEFLTYFQNEAQLEKSRLLSDRFSAERPKGSFSTLEIQRTEQGDSAMYLCASSLEEGKSYEQYFGPGTRLTVT.

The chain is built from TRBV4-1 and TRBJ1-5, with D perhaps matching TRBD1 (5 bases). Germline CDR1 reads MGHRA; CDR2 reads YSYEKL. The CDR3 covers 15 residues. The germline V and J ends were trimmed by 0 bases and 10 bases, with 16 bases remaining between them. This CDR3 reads CASSQERGTVNPQHF. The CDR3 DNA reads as TGCGCCAGCAGCCAAGAGCGAGGGACGGTGAATCCCCAGCATTTT.

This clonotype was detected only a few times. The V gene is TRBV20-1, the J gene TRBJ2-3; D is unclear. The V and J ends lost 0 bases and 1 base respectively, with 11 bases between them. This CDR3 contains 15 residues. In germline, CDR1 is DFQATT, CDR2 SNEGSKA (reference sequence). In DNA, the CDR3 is TGCAGTGCTAGAGAAGGACCTGGCGGCACAGATACGCAGTATTTT. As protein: CSAREGPGGTDTQYF.